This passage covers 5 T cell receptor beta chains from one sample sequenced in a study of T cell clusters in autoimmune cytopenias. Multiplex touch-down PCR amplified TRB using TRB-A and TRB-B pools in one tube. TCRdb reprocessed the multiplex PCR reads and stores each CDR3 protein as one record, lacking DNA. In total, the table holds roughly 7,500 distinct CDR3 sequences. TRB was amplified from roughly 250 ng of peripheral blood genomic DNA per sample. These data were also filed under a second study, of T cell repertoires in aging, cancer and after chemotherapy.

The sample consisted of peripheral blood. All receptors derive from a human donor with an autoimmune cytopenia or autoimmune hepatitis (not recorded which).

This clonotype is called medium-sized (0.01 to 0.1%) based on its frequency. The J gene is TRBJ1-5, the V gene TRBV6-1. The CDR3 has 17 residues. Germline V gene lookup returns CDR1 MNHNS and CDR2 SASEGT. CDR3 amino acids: CASSEVWNPSGNQPQHF.

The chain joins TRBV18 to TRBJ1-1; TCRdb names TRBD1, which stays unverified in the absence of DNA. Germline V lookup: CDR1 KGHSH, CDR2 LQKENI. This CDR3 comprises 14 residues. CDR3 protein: CASSPGGTGNAAFF. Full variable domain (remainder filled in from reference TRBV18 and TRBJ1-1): NAGVMQNPRHLVRRRGQEARLRCSPMKGHSHVYWYRQLPEEGLKFMVYLQKENIIDESGMPKERFSAEFPKEGPSILRIQQVVRGDSAAYFCASSPGGTGNAAFFGQGTRLTVV.

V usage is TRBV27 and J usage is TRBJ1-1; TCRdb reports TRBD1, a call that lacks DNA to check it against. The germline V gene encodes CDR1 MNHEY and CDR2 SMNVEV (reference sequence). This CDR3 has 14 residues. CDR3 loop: CASSFHRGGTEAFF.

CDR3 sequence: CASSLYRGTISGANVLTF. The chain carries TRBV6-5 and TRBJ2-6; no DNA is available, so the TRBD1 call from TCRdb remains unchecked. Germline CDR1 MNHEY, CDR2 SVGAGI. The CDR3 contains 18 residues.

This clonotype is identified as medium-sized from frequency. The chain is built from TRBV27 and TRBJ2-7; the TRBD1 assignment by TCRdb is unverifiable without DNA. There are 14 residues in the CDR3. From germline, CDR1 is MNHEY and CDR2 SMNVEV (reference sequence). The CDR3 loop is CASSRPGQGYEQYF.